This T cell receptor (beta chain) appears in the sequencing data of a study of patients and donors after allogeneic stem cell transplantation. MiXCR, run by TCRdb on the RT-PCR reads, gives a single entry per CDR3 protein. The table includes about 200,000 distinct CDR3 sequences, about 37% detected once. This clonotype was seen at least ten times. Sequenced input: blood, either unsorted or a sorted T cell fraction (not recorded which). This sequence originates from a human donor who was either an allogeneic HSCT recipient or a stem cell or donor lymphocyte infusion donor (not recorded which). It is not recorded whose cells these are; they may come from a transplant donor.

The CDR3 DNA reads TGTGCCAGCAGTTCGGACAGGGGAACTGAAGCTTTCTTT. Its translation: CASSSDRGTEAFF. This chain uses TRBV12-3 or TRBV12-4 with TRBJ1-1, with 9 bases matching TRBD1. This CDR3 has 13 residues. Trimming took 4 bases from V and 5 from J; bases not matched to a gene: 2.